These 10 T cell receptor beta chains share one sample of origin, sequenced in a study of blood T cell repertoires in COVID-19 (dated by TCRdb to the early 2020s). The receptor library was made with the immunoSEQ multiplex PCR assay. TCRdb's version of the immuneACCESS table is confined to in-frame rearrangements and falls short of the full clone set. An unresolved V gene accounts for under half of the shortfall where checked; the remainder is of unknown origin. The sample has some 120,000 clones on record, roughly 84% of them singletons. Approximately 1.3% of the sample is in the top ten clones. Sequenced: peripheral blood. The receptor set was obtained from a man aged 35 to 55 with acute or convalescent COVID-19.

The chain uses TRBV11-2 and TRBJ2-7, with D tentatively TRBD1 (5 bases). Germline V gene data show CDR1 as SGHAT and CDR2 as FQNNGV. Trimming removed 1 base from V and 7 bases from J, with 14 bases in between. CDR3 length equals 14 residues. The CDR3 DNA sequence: TGTGCCAGCAGCTTAGTGGCAGGGTACGGGGAGCAGTACTTC. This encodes CASSLVAGYGEQYF. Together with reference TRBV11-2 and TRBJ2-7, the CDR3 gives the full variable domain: EAGVAQSPRYKIIEKRQSVAFWCNPISGHATLYWYQQILGQGPKLLIQFQNNGVVDDSQLPKDRFSAERLKGVDSTLKIQPAKLEDSAVYLCASSLVAGYGEQYFGPGTRLTVT.

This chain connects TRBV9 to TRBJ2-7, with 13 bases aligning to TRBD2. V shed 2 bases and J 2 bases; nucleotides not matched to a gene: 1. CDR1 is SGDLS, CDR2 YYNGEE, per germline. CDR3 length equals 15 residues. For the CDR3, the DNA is TGTGCCAGCAGCGTCGGGACTAGCGGGGCCTACGAGCAGTACTTC. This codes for CASSVGTSGAYEQYF.

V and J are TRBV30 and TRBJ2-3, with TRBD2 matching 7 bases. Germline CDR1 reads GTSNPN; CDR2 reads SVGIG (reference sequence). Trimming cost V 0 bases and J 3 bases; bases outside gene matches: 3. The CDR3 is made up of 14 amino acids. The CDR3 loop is CAWSVGRGTDTQYF. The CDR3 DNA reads TGTGCCTGGAGTGTGGGGCGGGGGACAGATACGCAGTATTTT.

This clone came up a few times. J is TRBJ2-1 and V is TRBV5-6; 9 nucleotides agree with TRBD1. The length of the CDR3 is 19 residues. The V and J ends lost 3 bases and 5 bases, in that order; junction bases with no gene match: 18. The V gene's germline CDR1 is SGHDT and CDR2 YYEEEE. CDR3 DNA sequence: TGTGCCAGCAGCTCCCAGACTTACTACAACAGGGGGCCCAACAATGAGCAGTTCTTC. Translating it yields CASSSQTYYNRGPNNEQFF.

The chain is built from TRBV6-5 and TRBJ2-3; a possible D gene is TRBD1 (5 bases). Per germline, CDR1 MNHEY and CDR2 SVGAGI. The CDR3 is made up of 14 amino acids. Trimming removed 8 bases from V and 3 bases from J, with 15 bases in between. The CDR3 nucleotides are TGTGCCAGCGCCCAGGGAAGGAAGACAGATACGCAGTATTTT. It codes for CASAQGRKTDTQYF.

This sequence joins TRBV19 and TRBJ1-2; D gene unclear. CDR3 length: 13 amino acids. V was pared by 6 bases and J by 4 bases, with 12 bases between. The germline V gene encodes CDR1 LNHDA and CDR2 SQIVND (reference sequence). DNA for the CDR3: TGTGCCAGTAGATCGACGGGTATCTATGGCTACACCTTC. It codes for CASRSTGIYGYTF.

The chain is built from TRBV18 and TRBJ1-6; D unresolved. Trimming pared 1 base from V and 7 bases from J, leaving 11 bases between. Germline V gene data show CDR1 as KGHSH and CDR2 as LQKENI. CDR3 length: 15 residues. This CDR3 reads CASSPLSPGNSPLHF. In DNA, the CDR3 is TGTGCCAGCTCACCACTTTCCCCGGGGAATTCACCCCTCCACTTT.

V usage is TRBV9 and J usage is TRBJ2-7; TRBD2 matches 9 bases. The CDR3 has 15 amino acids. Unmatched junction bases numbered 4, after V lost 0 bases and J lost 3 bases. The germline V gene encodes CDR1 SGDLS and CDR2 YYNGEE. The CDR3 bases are TGTGCCAGCAGCGTAGGTAGCGGGGGACACTACGAGCAGTACTTC. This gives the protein CASSVGSGGHYEQYF.

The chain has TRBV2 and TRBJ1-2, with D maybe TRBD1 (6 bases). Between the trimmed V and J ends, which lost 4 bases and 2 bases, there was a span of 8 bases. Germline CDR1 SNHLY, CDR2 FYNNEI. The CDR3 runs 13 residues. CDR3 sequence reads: CASSAQGNYGYTF. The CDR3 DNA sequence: TGTGCCAGCAGTGCCCAGGGGAACTATGGCTACACCTTC. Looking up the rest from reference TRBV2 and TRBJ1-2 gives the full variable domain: EPEVTQTPSHQVTQMGQEVILRCVPISNHLYFYWYRQILGQKVEFLVSFYNNEISEKSEIFDDQFSVERPDGSNFTLKIRSTKLEDSAMYFCASSAQGNYGYTFGSGTRLTVV.

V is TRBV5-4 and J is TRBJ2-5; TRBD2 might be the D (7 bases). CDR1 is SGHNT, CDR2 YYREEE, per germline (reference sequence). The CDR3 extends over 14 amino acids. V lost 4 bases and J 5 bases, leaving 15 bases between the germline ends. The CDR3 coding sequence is TGTGCCAGCAGCAAGGGGGGGGCCCGTGAGACCCAGTACTTC. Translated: CASSKGGARETQYF.